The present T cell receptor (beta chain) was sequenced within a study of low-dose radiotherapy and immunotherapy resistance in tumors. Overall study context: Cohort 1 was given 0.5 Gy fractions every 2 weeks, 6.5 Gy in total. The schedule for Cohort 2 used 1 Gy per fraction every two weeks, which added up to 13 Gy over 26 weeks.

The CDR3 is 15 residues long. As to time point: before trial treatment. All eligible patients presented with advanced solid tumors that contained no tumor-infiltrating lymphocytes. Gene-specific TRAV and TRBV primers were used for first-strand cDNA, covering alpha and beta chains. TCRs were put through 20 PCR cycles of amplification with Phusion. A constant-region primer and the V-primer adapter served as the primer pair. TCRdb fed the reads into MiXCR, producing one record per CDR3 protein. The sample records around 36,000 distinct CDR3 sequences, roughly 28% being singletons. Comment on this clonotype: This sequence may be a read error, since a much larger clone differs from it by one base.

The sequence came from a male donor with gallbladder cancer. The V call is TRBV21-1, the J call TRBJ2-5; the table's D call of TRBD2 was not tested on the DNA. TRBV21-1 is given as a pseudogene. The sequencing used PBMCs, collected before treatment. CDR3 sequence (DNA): TGTGCCAGCAGCGCCAGCGAGCGGGGGGGAAAGACCCAGTACTTC. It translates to CASSASERGGKTQYF.